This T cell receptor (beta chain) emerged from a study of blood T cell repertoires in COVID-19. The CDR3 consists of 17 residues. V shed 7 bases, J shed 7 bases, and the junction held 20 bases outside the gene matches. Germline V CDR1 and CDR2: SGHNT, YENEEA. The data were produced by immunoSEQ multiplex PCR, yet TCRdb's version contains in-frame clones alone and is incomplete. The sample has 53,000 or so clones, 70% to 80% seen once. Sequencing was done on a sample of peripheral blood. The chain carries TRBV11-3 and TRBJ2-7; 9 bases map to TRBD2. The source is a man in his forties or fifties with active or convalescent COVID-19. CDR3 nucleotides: TGTGCCAGCACCCCCCTGCCTAGCGGGATTATGTTTTGGGAGCAGTACTTC. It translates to CASTPLPSGIMFWEQYF.